This is a list of T cell receptor beta chains from one sample in a study of T cell responses to AZD1222 COVID-19 vaccine. Clones were sequenced by immunoSEQ multiplex PCR, and TCRdb holds only the in-frame ones, with some missing. The table shows 90,000 to 150,000 clones, with 85% to 90% occurring only once. The material was peripheral blood, obtained 28 days after the second AZD1222 dose. All receptors come from an adult who received the AZD1222 COVID-19 vaccine. CDR3s include the opening cysteine and the closing phenylalanine or tryptophan. The order of the fields is clone size, J gene, V gene, CDR3 protein. Clone size is stated in some rows and not others, as once, few, many or a class when expanded.

>NA|TRBJ2-7|TRBV5-8
CASSLVRRDEQYF
>NA|TRBJ2-7|TRBV18
CASSPPGHAGNEQYF
>NA|TRBJ2-7|TRBV28
CASSFARYEQYF
>NA|TRBJ2-2|TRBV5-1
CASSLGAARAGELFF
>NA|TRBJ1-5|TRBV6-5
CASMKGGDNQPQHF
>once|TRBJ2-7|TRBV11-2
CASSLDRLVGGAFEQYF
>NA|TRBJ1-3|TRBV6-1
CASSEGAGISGNTIYF
>NA|TRBJ2-7|TRBV6-5
CASSPGGLRYEQYF
>NA|TRBJ1-6|TRBV2
CASKMEGLSYNSPLHF
>NA|TRBJ2-5|TRBV9
CASSVAGVARRETQYF
>few|TRBJ2-2|TRBV27
CASSLTGQVGELFF
>NA|TRBJ2-6|TRBV6-5
CASSYRTSGANVLTF
>NA|TRBJ1-6|TRBV7-2
CASSWTGSDSPLHF
>NA|TRBJ1-2|TRBV4-1
CASSQGQGPFGGYTF